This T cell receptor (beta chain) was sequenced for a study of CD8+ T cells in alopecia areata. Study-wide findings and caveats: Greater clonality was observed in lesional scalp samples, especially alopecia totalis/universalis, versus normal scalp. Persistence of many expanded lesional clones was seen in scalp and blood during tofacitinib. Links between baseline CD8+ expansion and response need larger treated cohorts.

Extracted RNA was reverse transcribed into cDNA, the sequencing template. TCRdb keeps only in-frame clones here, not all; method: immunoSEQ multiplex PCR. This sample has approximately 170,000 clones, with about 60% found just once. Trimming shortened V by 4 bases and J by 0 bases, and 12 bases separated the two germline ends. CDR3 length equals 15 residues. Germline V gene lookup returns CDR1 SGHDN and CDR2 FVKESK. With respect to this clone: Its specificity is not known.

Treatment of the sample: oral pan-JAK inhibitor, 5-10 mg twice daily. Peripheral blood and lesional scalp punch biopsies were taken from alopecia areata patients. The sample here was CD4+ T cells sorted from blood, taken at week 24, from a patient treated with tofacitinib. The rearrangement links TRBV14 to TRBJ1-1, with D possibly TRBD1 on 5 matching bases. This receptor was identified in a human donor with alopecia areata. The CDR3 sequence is CASSPLGGLNTEAFF. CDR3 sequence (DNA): TGTGCCAGCAGCCCTTTGGGGGGGTTGAACACTGAAGCTTTCTTT.